This section outlines one TCR beta chain sequence together with its context. In the source study's methods: Estimated nucleated cell counts came from reference gene primer amplification. Here immunoSEQ multiplex PCR was the method, and the copy in TCRdb shows in-frame clones only, minus some. V and J calls and clone size are copied from that table; D and trimming were computed from the DNA. The sample contains around 330,000 clones, approximately 88% of which appear only once. Germline V gene sequence: CDR1 MDHEN, CDR2 SYDVKM. This CDR3 has 14 residues. V dropped 0 bases and J dropped 2 bases, with 8 bases sitting between them. The data stem from a study of blood T cell repertoires in COVID-19. The wider study: Material from acute and convalescent COVID-19 was sourced from the United States, Italy and Spain. T cells, B-cell-depleted T cells, or PBMCs provided the cDNA or gDNA that served as material.

The rearrangement uses TRBV28 and TRBJ2-7; the D gene is possibly TRBD1 (5 bases). The sequencing sample was made of peripheral blood. The sequence was obtained from a woman between 50 and 59 years old with active or convalescent COVID-19. In nucleotides, the CDR3 is TGTGCCAGCAGTTTATGGGACACCCCCTACGAGCAGTACTTC. Protein: CASSLWDTPYEQYF.